Listed below are T cell receptor beta chains from one sample, sequenced in a study of beta chain features in type 1 diabetes. The assay was immunoSEQ multiplex PCR, and TCRdb's table has in-frame clones only and misses some. The sample has 300,000 or so clones, roughly 8% seen once; the top ten hold around 0.44%. The specimen sequenced was central memory CD4+ T cells from blood. These receptors were taken from a woman younger than 30 in good health. Each CDR3 is given with its conserved first and last residue. The D gene is left open where the match is weak. The size of a clone is reported for some rows only, either as once, few or many, or as a class for expanded clones.

-,-,TRBJ2-3,TRBV6-5,14,CASSYSYGTDTQYF,TGTGCCAGCAGTTACTCGTACGGGACAGATACGCAGTATTTT
few,-,TRBJ2-3,TRBV11-2,12,CASSLVWDTQYF,TGTGCCAGCAGCTTAGTATGGGATACGCAGTATTTT
-,TRBD2,TRBJ2-2,TRBV7-7,19,CASSDLRLAGGRNTGELFF,TGTGCTAGCAGCGACCTGCGACTAGCGGGAGGAAGGAACACCGGGGAGCTGTTTTTT
-,-,TRBJ2-4,TRBV25-1,13,CASSEMRADIQYF,TGTGCCAGCAGTGAAATGCGGGCGGACATTCAGTACTTC
medium-sized,-,TRBJ2-2,TRBV2,13,CASMRQNTGELFF,TGTGCCAGCATGAGGCAGAACACCGGGGAGCTGTTTTTT
few,-,TRBJ2-2,TRBV28,13,CASLGRNTGELFF,TGTGCCAGCCTAGGGAGGAACACCGGGGAGCTGTTTTTT
few,TRBD2,TRBJ2-4,TRBV27,18,CASSLYSGSPNTKNIQYF,TGTGCCAGCAGTTTATATAGCGGGAGTCCCAATACCAAAAACATTCAGTACTTC
-,-,TRBJ2-3,TRBV7-3,16,CASSPFSRDVTDTQYF,TGTGCCAGCAGCCCATTTAGCCGGGACGTCACAGATACGCAGTATTTT
few,-,TRBJ1-1,TRBV6-6,10,CASSEYLAFF,TGTGCCAGCAGTGAGTACCTGGCTTTCTTT
few,-,TRBJ2-1,TRBV6-5,13,CASSSTSLAEQFF,TGTGCCAGCAGTTCGACTAGTTTGGCTGAGCAGTTCTTC
many,-,TRBJ2-3,TRBV7-9,15,CASTFVGARADTQYF,TGTGCCAGCACATTTGTGGGAGCGAGAGCAGATACGCAGTATTTT
-,TRBD1,TRBJ2-5,TRBV4-3,16,CASSKQNTGGRETQYF,TGCGCCAGCAGCAAACAAAACACAGGGGGCAGAGAGACCCAGTACTTC
-,-,TRBJ1-5,TRBV2,15,CASSLQSYSNQPQHF,TGTGCCAGCAGCCTACAGAGCTATAGCAATCAGCCCCAGCATTTT
few,-,TRBJ2-7,TRBV15,11,CATSIGYEQYF,TGTGCCACCAGCATTGGGTACGAGCAGTACTTC
-,-,TRBJ1-5,TRBV18,16,CASSPDQGLGNQPQHF,TGTGCCAGCTCACCTGATCAGGGGTTGGGCAATCAGCCCCAGCATTTT
-,-,TRBJ1-1,TRBV9,14,CASSPGLGGTEAFF,TGTGCCAGCAGCCCAGGCCTCGGGGGCACTGAAGCTTTCTTT
few,-,TRBJ2-2,TRBV4-3,18,CASSPRAPGTLNTGELFF,TGCGCCAGCAGCCCCCGGGCCCCAGGGACCCTGAACACCGGGGAGCTGTTTTTT
-,-,TRBJ2-5,TRBV2,13,CASSNTGQETQYF,TGTGCCAGCAGTAACACAGGGCAAGAGACCCAGTACTTC
few,-,TRBJ2-3,TRBV11-2,13,CASSPSRLVPVGF,TGTGCCAGCAGCCCTAGTCGACTAGTCCCAGTTGGGTTT
-,-,TRBJ2-1,TRBV11-3,16,CASCSSAASSYNEQFF,TGTGCCAGCTGTTCTAGCGCCGCTAGCTCCTACAATGAGCAGTTCTTC
few,TRBD1,TRBJ2-1,TRBV6-5,15,CASSQIRTGWDEQFF,TGTGCCAGCAGCCAGATTCGGACAGGGTGGGATGAGCAGTTCTTC
few,TRBD1,TRBJ2-3,TRBV4-1,14,CASSGRTGSDTQYF,TGCGCCAGCAGCGGTCGGACAGGGTCAGATACGCAGTATTTT
many,TRBD1,TRBJ2-7,TRBV4-3,16,CASSQGQGASGREQYF,TGCGCCAGCAGCCAAGGACAGGGGGCCAGCGGGCGCGAGCAGTACTTC
few,TRBD1,TRBJ1-2,TRBV7-2,14,CASSPSGGGYGYTF,TGTGCCAGCAGCCCGTCAGGGGGGGGGTATGGCTACACCTTC
-,-,TRBJ2-1,TRBV7-3,14,CASSFSTSSNEQFF,TGTGCCAGCAGCTTCTCAACTAGCAGCAATGAGCAGTTCTTC
-,TRBD1,TRBJ1-5,TRBV7-9,14,CASSITGAGQPQHF,TGTGCCAGCAGCATTACAGGGGCCGGTCAGCCCCAGCATTTT
few,-,TRBJ2-5,TRBV2,13,CASGRDTQETQYF,TGTGCCAGCGGCCGGGACACTCAAGAGACCCAGTACTTC
many,TRBD1,TRBJ2-3,TRBV27,14,CASSSQGGTDTQYF,TGTGCCAGCAGTTCGCAGGGGGGCACAGATACGCAGTATTTT
many,-,TRBJ2-1,TRBV29-1,14,CSVDSSGARDEQFF,TGCAGCGTTGATTCTTCGGGAGCCAGGGATGAGCAGTTCTTC
few,-,TRBJ1-1,TRBV7-9,15,CASSLLPFVNTEAFF,TGTGCCAGCAGCTTACTGCCTTTCGTGAACACTGAAGCTTTCTTT
few,TRBD2,TRBJ2-4,TRBV19,16,CASSMGLADAKNIQYF,TGTGCCAGTAGTATGGGGCTAGCGGATGCCAAAAACATTCAGTACTTC
few,TRBD2,TRBJ2-1,TRBV7-2,13,CASSGRREGEQFF,TGTGCCAGCAGCGGGAGACGGGAGGGTGAGCAGTTCTTC